This is a list of T cell receptor beta chains from one sample in a study of follicular helper T cells after annual influenza vaccination. The table came from immunoSEQ multiplex PCR; TCRdb's copy has only in-frame clones and leaves some out. The sample lists several thousand clones, approximately 80% occurring once. Sequencing used CXCR5+ CD38- circulating T follicular helper cells from blood, obtained on the day of influenza vaccination. Receptors were obtained from an adult who received the influenza vaccine. CDR3s include the opening cysteine and the closing phenylalanine or tryptophan. Each record gives: D gene, V gene, J gene, clone size, CDR3 DNA, CDR3 protein. A D gene is named only where the DNA matches it firmly. Expanded clones are given a class, and other clones once, few, many or no size at all.

TRBD1,TRBV9,TRBJ1-4,NA,TGTGCCAGCAGCATCGGACAGGGGGCAGGTGAAAAACTGTTTTTT,CASSIGQGAGEKLFF
TRBD1,TRBV18,TRBJ2-2,NA,TGTGCCAGCTCACCACCGGGACAGGGTACGAACACCGGGGAGCTGTTTTTT,CASSPPGQGTNTGELFF
TRBD2,TRBV28,TRBJ2-1,few,TGTGCCAGCAACGGCGGGAGCGCCTACAATGAGCAGTTCTTC,CASNGGSAYNEQFF
NA,TRBV7-9,TRBJ2-3,NA,TGTGCTATAGATCCTGGGTCGGGAGCAGATACGCAGTATTTT,CAIDPGSGADTQYF
NA,TRBV7-2,TRBJ1-4,NA,TGTGCCAGCAGCTTAGGAAGTGGGGGAGCTAATGAAAAACTGTTTTTT,CASSLGSGGANEKLFF
TRBD1,TRBV28,TRBJ2-5,NA,TGTGCCAGTGTCCCAGGGGGCGCGGAGACCCAGTACTTC,CASVPGGAETQYF
NA,TRBV19,TRBJ1-1,few,TGTGCCAGTAGTCCTTACAGGATGAACACTGAAGCTTTCTTT,CASSPYRMNTEAFF
TRBD1,TRBV19,TRBJ2-2,NA,TGTGCCAGTAGTACGGGACAGGGGAACACCGGGGAGCTGTTTTTT,CASSTGQGNTGELFF
NA,TRBV6-5,TRBJ1-2,few,TGTGCCAGCAGTAAGGACAGTAACTATGGCTACACCTTC,CASSKDSNYGYTF
NA,TRBV6-1,TRBJ2-2,NA,TGTGCCAGCAGCCCAGATCCTCACACCGGGGAGCTGTTTTTT,CASSPDPHTGELFF
NA,TRBV5-1,TRBJ1-3,NA,TGCGCCAGCAGCTTGGCAGGGTCGTCTGGAAACACCATATATTTT,CASSLAGSSGNTIYF
NA,TRBV29-1,TRBJ2-1,NA,TGCAGCGTTGTTCAGCAGGGTATCTCTGAGCAGTTCTTC,CSVVQQGISEQFF
NA,TRBV28,TRBJ1-6,NA,TGTGCCAGCAGTTTCGTTGGGCGACATAATTCACCCCTCCACTTT,CASSFVGRHNSPLHF
NA,TRBV14,TRBJ2-1,NA,TGTGCCAGCAAGAACAGCCCTTACGATGAGCAGTTCTTC,CASKNSPYDEQFF
TRBD1,TRBV6-1,TRBJ1-4,NA,TGTGCCAGCAGTCGGCAGGGGGGTGAAAAACTGTTTTTT,CASSRQGGEKLFF
NA,TRBV6-1,TRBJ1-1,NA,TGTGCCAGCAGTAGGACCCGGCTCGGCACTGAAGCTTTCTTT,CASSRTRLGTEAFF
TRBD1,TRBV28,TRBJ1-2,NA,TGTGCCAGCAGCTCGGACAGGGGTAGTGGCTATGGCTACACCTTC,CASSSDRGSGYGYTF
NA,TRBV7-2,TRBJ1-2,NA,TGTGCCAGCAGCTTAGCGCAAGGGGCCTATGGCTACACCTTC,CASSLAQGAYGYTF
NA,TRBV15,TRBJ2-1,NA,TGTGCCACCAGCGGGGGGATTTACAATGAGCAGTTCTTC,CATSGGIYNEQFF
NA,TRBV2,TRBJ1-4,NA,TGTGCCAGCAGTGATCAGTCCACCCTAGGCGAAAAACTGTTTTTT,CASSDQSTLGEKLFF
NA,TRBV2,TRBJ2-3,NA,TGTGCCAGCAGGAGACAGGAGGGCACAGATACGCAGTATTTT,CASRRQEGTDTQYF
NA,TRBV7-2,TRBJ2-5,NA,TGTGCCAGCAGCCCCAATGGGGACCAAGAGACCCAGTACTTC,CASSPNGDQETQYF
NA,TRBV7-9,TRBJ2-1,NA,TGTGCCATTTCGGGACCCTCCTTTTTGGCCGAAAATGAGCAGTTCTTC,CAISGPSFLAENEQFF
TRBD1,TRBV10-3,TRBJ2-1,NA,TGTGCCATCAGTGGCCGGGACAGGGGAAGTGAGCAGTTCTTC,CAISGRDRGSEQFF
NA,TRBV5-1,TRBJ1-1,NA,TGCGCCAGCGCGGGGACCACCATGAACACTGAAGCTTTCTTT,CASAGTTMNTEAFF
NA,TRBV6-6,TRBJ1-5,NA,TGTGCCAGCAGTTTCTCCGTCCCCGGTCAGCCCCAGCATTTT,CASSFSVPGQPQHF
NA,TRBV7-3,TRBJ2-3,NA,TGTGCCAGCAGTCGGGACTTCACCGATACGCAGTATTTT,CASSRDFTDTQYF
NA,TRBV5-1,TRBJ2-1,NA,TGCGCCAGCAGCTCCGGTGGGGGGGCCGAGTCATACAATGAGCAGTTCTTC,CASSSGGGAESYNEQFF
NA,TRBV19,TRBJ2-1,NA,TGTGCCAGTACCCTGAGGGGCGCTAACTCCTACAATGAGCAGTTCTTC,CASTLRGANSYNEQFF
TRBD2,TRBV5-6,TRBJ2-5,NA,TGTGCCAGCAGCTTATGGACTAGCCGGTGGAGGGAGACCCAGTACTTC,CASSLWTSRWRETQYF
NA,TRBV7-9,TRBJ2-3,NA,TGTGCCAGCAGCTGGACTCCAGGGTACAGCACAGATACGCAGTATTTT,CASSWTPGYSTDTQYF
NA,TRBV7-9,TRBJ2-7,few,TGTGCCAGCAGCTTAGCGCGGGAAGGGCCGAGGGAGCAGTACTTC,CASSLAREGPREQYF
TRBD2,TRBV11-2,TRBJ2-7,few,TGTGCCAGCAGCACTAGCGGGAGGGCCTTAGAGCAGTACTTC,CASSTSGRALEQYF
NA,TRBV7-2,TRBJ2-1,NA,TGTGCCAGCAGCTTATCTGCGAACAATGAGCAGTTCTTC,CASSLSANNEQFF
NA,TRBV11-1,TRBJ2-1,NA,TGTGCCAGCACGGCGGGGAGCTACAATGAGCAGTTCTTC,CASTAGSYNEQFF
NA,TRBV28,TRBJ2-3,NA,TGTGCCAGCAGTTCGGGACAAAGCACAGATACGCAGTATTTT,CASSSGQSTDTQYF
TRBD2,TRBV29-1,TRBJ2-3,NA,TGCAGCGACTCAGCGGGGGCCCGCACAGATACGCAGTATTTT,CSDSAGARTDTQYF
TRBD2,TRBV28,TRBJ2-3,NA,TGTGCCAGCAGTTTTCACCAGCGGGAGATTGCAGATACGCAGTATTTT,CASSFHQREIADTQYF
NA,TRBV7-9,TRBJ1-3,NA,TGTGCCAGCAGCTTACGGCTGGGGGCGCACGGAAACACCATATATTTT,CASSLRLGAHGNTIYF
TRBD1,TRBV4-3,TRBJ2-3,NA,TGCGCCAGCAGCCGAACGGGGACAGGTGGGCCGGAAGATACGCAGTATTTT,CASSRTGTGGPEDTQYF
TRBD2,TRBV5-1,TRBJ2-7,NA,TGCGCCAGCAGCTTGAAGGAACTAGCGGGAGGGCTTGAGCAGTACTTC,CASSLKELAGGLEQYF
NA,TRBV7-9,TRBJ2-2,NA,TGTGCCAGCAGCTCTCGGGGTGAGCGGGAGCTGTTTTTT,CASSSRGERELFF
TRBD1,TRBV6-1,TRBJ2-7,NA,TGTGCCAGCTACCTCACCGGGACAGGGATCGGCGAGCAGTACTTC,CASYLTGTGIGEQYF
NA,TRBV18,TRBJ1-1,NA,TGTGCCAGCTCACCACTTGAAGATGAAGCTTTCTTT,CASSPLEDEAFF
NA,TRBV5-8,TRBJ2-3,NA,TGTGCCAGCAGCCAAAGAACACAGGGAGGGAGCACAGATACGCAGTATTTT,CASSQRTQGGSTDTQYF
NA,TRBV5-4,TRBJ1-1,NA,TGTGCCAGCAGCACAGGACAGACGAACACTGAAGCTTTCTTT,CASSTGQTNTEAFF
TRBD1,TRBV6-6,TRBJ1-5,few,TGTGCCAGCACTACGACAGGGGGCGGCAATCAGCCCCAGCATTTT,CASTTTGGGNQPQHF
NA,TRBV5-8,TRBJ2-4,NA,TGTGCCAGCAGCCTGAAGGTGAAAAAGGCCAAAAACATTCAGTACTTC,CASSLKVKKAKNIQYF
TRBD1,TRBV5-4,TRBJ1-1,few,TGTGCCAGCAGCTTGACAGGGGATGCGAACACTGAAGCTTTCTTT,CASSLTGDANTEAFF
TRBD2,TRBV9,TRBJ2-1,NA,TGTGCCAGCAGCCCATTGGGGGTTGCTAGCGGGAGAGGGAGTGAGCAGTTCTTC,CASSPLGVASGRGSEQFF
NA,TRBV7-2,TRBJ1-2,NA,TGTGCCAGCAGCGCGTTACATTCCCCCTATGGCTACACCTTC,CASSALHSPYGYTF
TRBD2,TRBV19,TRBJ2-2,NA,TGTGCCAGTAGTCCCAATCAGGTGCGGGGGAGCGGGGAGCTGTTTTTT,CASSPNQVRGSGELFF
NA,TRBV6-1,TRBJ1-1,NA,TGTGCCAGCAGTGAAGCAGGGACAATGTCCCCTGAAGCTTTCTTT,CASSEAGTMSPEAFF
NA,TRBV7-2,TRBJ2-6,NA,TGTGCCAGCAGCTTACAGGGTGGGAACTCTGGGGCCAACGTCCTGACTTTC,CASSLQGGNSGANVLTF
NA,TRBV30,TRBJ2-5,NA,TGTGCCTGGACAGGATCAACGGGAAAGACCCAGTACTTC,CAWTGSTGKTQYF